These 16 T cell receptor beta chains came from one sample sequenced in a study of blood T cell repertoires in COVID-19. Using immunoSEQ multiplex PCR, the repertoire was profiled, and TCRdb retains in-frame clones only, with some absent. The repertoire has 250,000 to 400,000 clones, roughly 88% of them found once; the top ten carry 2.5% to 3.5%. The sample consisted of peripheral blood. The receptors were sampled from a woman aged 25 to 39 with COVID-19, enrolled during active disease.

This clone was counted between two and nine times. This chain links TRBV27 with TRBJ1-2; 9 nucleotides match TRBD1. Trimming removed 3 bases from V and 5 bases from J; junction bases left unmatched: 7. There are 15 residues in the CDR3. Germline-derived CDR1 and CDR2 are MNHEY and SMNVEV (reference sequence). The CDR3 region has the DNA TGTGCCAGCAGTTTTAGGACAGGGGAGAGTTATGGCTACACCTTC. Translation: CASSFRTGESYGYTF.

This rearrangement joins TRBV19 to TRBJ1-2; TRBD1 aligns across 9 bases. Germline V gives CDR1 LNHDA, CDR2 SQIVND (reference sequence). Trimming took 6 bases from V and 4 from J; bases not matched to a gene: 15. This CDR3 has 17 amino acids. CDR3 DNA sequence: TGTGCCAGTAGCACCCCGGGACAGGGCCCTCCTGTCTATGGCTACACCTTC. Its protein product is CASSTPGQGPPVYGYTF.

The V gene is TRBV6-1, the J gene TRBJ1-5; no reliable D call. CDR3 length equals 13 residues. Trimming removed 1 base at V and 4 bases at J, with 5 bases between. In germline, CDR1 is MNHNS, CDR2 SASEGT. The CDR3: CASSEVQNQPQHF. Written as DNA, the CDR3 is TGTGCCAGCAGTGAAGTCCAGAATCAGCCCCAGCATTTT.

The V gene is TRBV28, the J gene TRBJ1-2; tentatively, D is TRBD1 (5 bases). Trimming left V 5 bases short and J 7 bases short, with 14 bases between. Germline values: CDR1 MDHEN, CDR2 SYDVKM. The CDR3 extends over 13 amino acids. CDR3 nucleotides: TGTGCCAGCAGTATACCGGACAAGATTGGCTACACCTTC. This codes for CASSIPDKIGYTF.

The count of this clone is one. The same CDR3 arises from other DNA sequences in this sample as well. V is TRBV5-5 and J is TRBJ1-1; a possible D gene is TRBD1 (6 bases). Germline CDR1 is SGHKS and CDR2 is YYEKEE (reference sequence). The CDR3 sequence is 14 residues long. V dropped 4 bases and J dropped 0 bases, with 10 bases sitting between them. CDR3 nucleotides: TGTGCCAGCAGCCCGGGGACACTGAACACTGAAGCTTTCTTT. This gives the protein CASSPGTLNTEAFF.

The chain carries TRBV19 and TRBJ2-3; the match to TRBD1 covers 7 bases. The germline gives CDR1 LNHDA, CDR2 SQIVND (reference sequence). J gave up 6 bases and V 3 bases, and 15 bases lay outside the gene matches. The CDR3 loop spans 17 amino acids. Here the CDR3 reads CASSIARGTEVRDTQYF. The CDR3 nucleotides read TGTGCCAGTAGTATTGCCCGAGGGACAGAAGTTCGTGATACGCAGTATTTT.

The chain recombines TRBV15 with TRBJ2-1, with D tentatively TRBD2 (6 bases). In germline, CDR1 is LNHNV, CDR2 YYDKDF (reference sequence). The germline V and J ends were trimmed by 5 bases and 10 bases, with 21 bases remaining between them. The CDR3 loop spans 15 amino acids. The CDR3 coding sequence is TGTGCCACCAGCTCCGTGGGAGGACGGAATAAGGAGCAGTTCTTC. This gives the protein CATSSVGGRNKEQFF.

The CDR3 bases are TGTGCCAGCACCCCGGTGACTAGCGGGATTAATGAGCAGTTCTTC. The encoded protein is CASTPVTSGINEQFF. The chain joins TRBV2 to TRBJ2-1; 11 nucleotides align to TRBD2. V shed 7 bases, J shed 7 bases, and the junction held 9 bases outside the gene matches. There are 15 residues in the CDR3. Germline CDR1 SNHLY, CDR2 FYNNEI.

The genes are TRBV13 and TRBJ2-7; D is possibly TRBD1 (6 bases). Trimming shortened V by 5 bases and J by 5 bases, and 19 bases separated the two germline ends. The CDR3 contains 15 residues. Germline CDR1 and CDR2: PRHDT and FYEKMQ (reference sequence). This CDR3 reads CASSELQGMEDEQYF. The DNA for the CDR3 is TGTGCCAGCAGCGAACTCCAGGGGATGGAGGACGAGCAGTACTTC.

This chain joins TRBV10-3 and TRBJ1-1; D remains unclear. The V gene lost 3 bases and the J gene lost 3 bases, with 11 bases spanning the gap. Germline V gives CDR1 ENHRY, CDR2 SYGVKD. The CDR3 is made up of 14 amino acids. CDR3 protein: CAISDLIGDTEAFF. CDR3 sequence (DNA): TGTGCCATCAGTGATTTGATCGGGGACACTGAAGCTTTCTTT.

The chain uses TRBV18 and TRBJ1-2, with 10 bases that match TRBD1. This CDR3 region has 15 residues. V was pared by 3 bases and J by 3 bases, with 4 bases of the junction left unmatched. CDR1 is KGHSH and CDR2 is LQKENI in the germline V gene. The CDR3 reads CASSPSGQGDYGYTF. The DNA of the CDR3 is TGTGCCAGCTCACCTTCAGGACAGGGGGACTATGGCTACACCTTC.

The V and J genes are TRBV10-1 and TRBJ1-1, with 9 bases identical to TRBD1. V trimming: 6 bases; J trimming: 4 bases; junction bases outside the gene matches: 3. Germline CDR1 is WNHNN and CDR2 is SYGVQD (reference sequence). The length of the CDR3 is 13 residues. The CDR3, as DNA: TGCGCCAGCAGACCGGACAGGGGCACTGAAGCTTTCTTT. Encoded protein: CASRPDRGTEAFF.

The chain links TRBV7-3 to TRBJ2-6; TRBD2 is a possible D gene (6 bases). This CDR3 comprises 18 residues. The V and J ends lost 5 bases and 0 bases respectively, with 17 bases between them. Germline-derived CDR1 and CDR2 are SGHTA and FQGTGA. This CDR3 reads CASSATGTVNSGANVLTF. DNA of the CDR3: TGTGCCAGCAGCGCGACCGGGACTGTAAACTCTGGGGCCAACGTCCTGACTTTC.

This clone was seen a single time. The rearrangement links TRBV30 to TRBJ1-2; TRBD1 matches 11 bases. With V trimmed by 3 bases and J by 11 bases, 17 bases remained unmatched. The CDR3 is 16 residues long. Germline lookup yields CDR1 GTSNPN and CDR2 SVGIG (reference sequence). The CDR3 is CAWSSKDRGRRRGYTF. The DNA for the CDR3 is TGTGCCTGGAGCAGCAAGGACAGGGGGCGCAGAAGGGGGTACACCTTC. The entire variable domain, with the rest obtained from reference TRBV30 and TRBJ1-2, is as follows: SQTIHQWPATLVQPVGSPLSLECTVEGTSNPNLYWYRQAAGRGLQLLFYSVGIGQISSEVPQNLSASRPQDRQFILSSKKLLLSDSGFYLCAWSSKDRGRRRGYTFGSGTRLTVV.

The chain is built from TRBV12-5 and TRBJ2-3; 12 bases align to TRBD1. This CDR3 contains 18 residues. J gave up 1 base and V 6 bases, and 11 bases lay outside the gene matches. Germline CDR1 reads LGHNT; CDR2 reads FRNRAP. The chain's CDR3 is CASGLGQGASARTDTQYF. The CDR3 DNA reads TGTGCTAGTGGCCTGGGACAGGGGGCGAGCGCGCGCACAGATACGCAGTATTTT. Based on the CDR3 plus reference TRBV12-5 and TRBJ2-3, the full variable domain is DARVTQTPRHKVTEMGQEVTMRCQPILGHNTVFWYRQTMMQGLELLAYFRNRAPLDDSGMPKDRFSAEMPDATLATLKIQPSEPRDSAVYFCASGLGQGASARTDTQYFGPGTRLTVL.

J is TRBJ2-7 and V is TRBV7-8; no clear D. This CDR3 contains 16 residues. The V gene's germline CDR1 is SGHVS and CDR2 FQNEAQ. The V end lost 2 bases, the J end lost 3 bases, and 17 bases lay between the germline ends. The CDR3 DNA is TGTGCCAGCAGCTTATCAAGCGCCCAAACCAACTACGAGCAGTACTTC. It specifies CASSLSSAQTNYEQYF. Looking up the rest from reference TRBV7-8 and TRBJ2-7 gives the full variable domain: GAGVSQSPRYKVAKRGQDVALRCDPISGHVSLFWYQQALGQGPEFLTYFQNEAQLDKSGLPSDRFFAERPEGSVSTLKIQRTQQEDSAVYLCASSLSSAQTNYEQYFGPGTRLTVT.